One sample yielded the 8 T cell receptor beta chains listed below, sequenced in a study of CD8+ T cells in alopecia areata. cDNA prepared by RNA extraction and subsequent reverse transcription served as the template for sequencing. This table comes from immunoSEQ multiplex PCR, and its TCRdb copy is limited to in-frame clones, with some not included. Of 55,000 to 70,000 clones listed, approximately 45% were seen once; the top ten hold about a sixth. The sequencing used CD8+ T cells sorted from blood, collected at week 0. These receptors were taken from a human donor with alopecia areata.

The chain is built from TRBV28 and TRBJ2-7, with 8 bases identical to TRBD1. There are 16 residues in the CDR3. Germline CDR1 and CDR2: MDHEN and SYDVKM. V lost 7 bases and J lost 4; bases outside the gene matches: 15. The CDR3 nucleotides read TGTGCCAGCATTCGCGAGGCCCAGACAGGGGAGTACGAGCAGTACTTC. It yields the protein CASIREAQTGEYEQYF.

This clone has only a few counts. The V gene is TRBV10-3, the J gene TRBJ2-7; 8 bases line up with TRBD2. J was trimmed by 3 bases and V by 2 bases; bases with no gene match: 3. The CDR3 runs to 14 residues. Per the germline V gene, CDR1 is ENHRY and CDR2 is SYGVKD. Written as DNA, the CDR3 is TGTGCCATCAGTGAGGGGCGGGAGGTCTACGAGCAGTACTTC. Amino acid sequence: CAISEGREVYEQYF.

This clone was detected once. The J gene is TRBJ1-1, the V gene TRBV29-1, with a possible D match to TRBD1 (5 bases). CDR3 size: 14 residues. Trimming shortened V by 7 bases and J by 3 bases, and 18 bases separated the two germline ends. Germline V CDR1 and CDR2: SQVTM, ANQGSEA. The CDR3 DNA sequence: TGCAGCGCTGCCTCTACCGGGGGGGACACTGAAGCTTTCTTT. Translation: CSAASTGGDTEAFF.

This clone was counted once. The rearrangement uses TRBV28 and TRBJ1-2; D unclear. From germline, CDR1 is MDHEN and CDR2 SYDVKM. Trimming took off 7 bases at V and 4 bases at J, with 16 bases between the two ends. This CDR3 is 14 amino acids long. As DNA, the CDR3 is TGTGCCAGCAAGCGGCCGCCCACAGCCTATGGCTACACCTTC. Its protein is CASKRPPTAYGYTF.

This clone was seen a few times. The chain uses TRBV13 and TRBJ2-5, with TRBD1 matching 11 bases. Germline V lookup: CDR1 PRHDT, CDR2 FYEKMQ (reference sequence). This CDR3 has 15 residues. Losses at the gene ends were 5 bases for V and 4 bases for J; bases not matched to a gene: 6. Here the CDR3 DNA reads TGTGCCAGCAGCGTACGGGACAGGGGGACAGAGACCCAGTACTTC. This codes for CASSVRDRGTETQYF.

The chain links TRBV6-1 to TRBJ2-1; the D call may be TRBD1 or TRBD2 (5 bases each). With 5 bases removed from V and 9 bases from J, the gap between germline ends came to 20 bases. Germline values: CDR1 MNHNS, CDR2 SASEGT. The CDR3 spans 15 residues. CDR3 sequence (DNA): TGTGCCAGCAGTTTATTGGGGCTAGGGAGCGGTGAGCAGTTCTTC. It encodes CASSLLGLGSGEQFF.

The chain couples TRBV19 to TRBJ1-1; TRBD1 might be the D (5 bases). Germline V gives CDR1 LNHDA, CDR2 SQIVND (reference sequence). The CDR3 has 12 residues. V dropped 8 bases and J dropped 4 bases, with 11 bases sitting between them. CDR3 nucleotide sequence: TGTGCCAGTGGGGACCCTCGCACTGAAGCTTTCTTT. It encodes CASGDPRTEAFF.

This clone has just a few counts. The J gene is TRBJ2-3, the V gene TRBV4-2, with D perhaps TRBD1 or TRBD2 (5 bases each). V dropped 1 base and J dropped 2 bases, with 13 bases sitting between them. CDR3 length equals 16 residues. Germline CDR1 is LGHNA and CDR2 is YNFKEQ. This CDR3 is CASSQVVGTITDTQYF. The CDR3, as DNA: TGTGCCAGCAGCCAAGTCGTGGGGACCATCACAGATACGCAGTATTTT.